A selection of T cell receptor beta chains follows, all from one sample in a study of T cell responses to AZD1222 COVID-19 vaccine. Clones were sequenced by immunoSEQ multiplex PCR, and TCRdb holds only the in-frame ones, with some missing. The sample records 140,000 to 150,000 clones, roughly 92% being singletons. This sample comprised peripheral blood, obtained on day 0 of AZD1222 vaccination. These receptors were obtained from an adult in good health. Each CDR3 is given with its conserved first and last residue. The D gene is left open where the match is weak. Some rows have no size entry. The others give once, few or many, or a class for an expanded clone.

-	TRBV24-1	-	TRBJ1-2	TGTGCCACAGAGCGACAGATACCGAAACAACTCTATGGCTACACCTTC	CATERQIPKQLYGYTF
-	TRBV7-3	-	TRBJ2-6	TGTGCCAGCAGCTTAGCGGGAACCTCTGGGGCCAACGTCCTGACTTTC	CASSLAGTSGANVLTF
once	TRBV19	-	TRBJ2-1	TGTGCCAGTAGTAAGGTTTGGGAAGAGATCTTCAATGAGCAGTTCTTC	CASSKVWEEIFNEQFF
-	TRBV6-5	-	TRBJ1-1	TGTGCCAGCAACGGGGAGTTTGAAGCTTTCTTT	CASNGEFEAFF
-	TRBV28	-	TRBJ2-1	TGTGCCACCCAAGCGGCGAGTAGGCTGAATGAGCAGTTCTTC	CATQAASRLNEQFF
-	TRBV30	TRBD1	TRBJ1-2	TGTGCCTGGACCCCAGCCAGGGGGCGAGGCTATGGCTACACCTTC	CAWTPARGRGYGYTF
-	TRBV5-1	TRBD2	TRBJ2-7	TGCGCCAGCAGCTTGGCCCCCGCTAGCGGGGTATCCTACGAGCAGTACTTC	CASSLAPASGVSYEQYF
-	TRBV29-1	TRBD1	TRBJ2-3	TGCAGCGTTGAAGCACAGGGGCAGGATACGCAGTATTTT	CSVEAQGQDTQYF
-	TRBV10-3	TRBD1	TRBJ1-2	TGTGCCATCAGTGATTTTTCCTCGGGACAGGAGAGTCACTATGGCTACACCTTC	CAISDFSSGQESHYGYTF
-	TRBV7-3	-	TRBJ1-1	TGTGCCAGCAGCTTGAGGAGGAACACTGAAGCTTTCTTT	CASSLRRNTEAFF
few	TRBV6-1	-	TRBJ1-5	TGTGCCAGCAGTGACCTTATGAGGACCCCTAGCTTGAATCAGCCCCAGCATTTT	CASSDLMRTPSLNQPQHF
-	TRBV9	-	TRBJ1-2	TGTGCCAGCAGCCCCGAGGGTACTAACTATGGCTACACCTTC	CASSPEGTNYGYTF
-	TRBV5-1	TRBD2	TRBJ2-7	TGCGCCAGCAGCTTGTCGGGACTAGCGGGAGGGGAGCAGTACTTC	CASSLSGLAGGEQYF
-	TRBV28	-	TRBJ1-2	TGTGCCAGCAGTTTATCCGACCGATACTATGGCTACACCTTC	CASSLSDRYYGYTF
once	TRBV7-9	-	TRBJ2-4	TGTGCCAGCAGCCCAGGGCCCTCCTCGGGGAACATTCAGTACTTC	CASSPGPSSGNIQYF
-	TRBV10-1	TRBD1	TRBJ1-2	TGCGCCAGCAGTGCCGGGACAGGGTTCGGCTACACCTTC	CASSAGTGFGYTF
-	TRBV18	-	TRBJ1-6	TGTGCCAGCTCCGGGGACATAACCTCACCCCTCCACTTT	CASSGDITSPLHF
-	TRBV5-6	-	TRBJ2-1	TGTGCCAGCAGCTGGACCGACAGTAGTGAGCAGTTCTTC	CASSWTDSSEQFF
-	TRBV4-1	-	TRBJ2-1	TGCGCCAGCAGCCAAGACGGGAACAGCCGGGATGAGCAGTTCTTC	CASSQDGNSRDEQFF
-	TRBV10-3	-	TRBJ1-1	TGTGCCATCCGATCAGGTACGATGAACACTGAAGCTTTCTTT	CAIRSGTMNTEAFF
once	TRBV11-3	TRBD1	TRBJ2-7	TGTGCCAGCAGCTTAGGGCATGGGACAGGCTACGAGCAGTACTTC	CASSLGHGTGYEQYF
-	TRBV15	-	TRBJ1-5	TGTGCCACCAGGAGTTCAGGGCAGCAGCCCCAGCATTTT	CATRSSGQQPQHF
-	TRBV28	TRBD1	TRBJ1-3	TGTGCCAGCCTGGGGACAGGGGCTTCCAGCTCTGGAAACACCATATATTTT	CASLGTGASSSGNTIYF
-	TRBV7-2	-	TRBJ2-1	TGTGCCAGCAGAACCGGGATTTCCTACAATGAGCAGTTCTTC	CASRTGISYNEQFF
-	TRBV7-8	TRBD2	TRBJ2-2	TGTGCCAGCAGCCGGGCCCCGGCGGGAGGAACCGGGGAGCTGTTTTTT	CASSRAPAGGTGELFF
-	TRBV5-1	-	TRBJ2-7	TGCGCCAGCAGCCCCGGGAGCTCCTACGAGCAGTACTTC	CASSPGSSYEQYF
-	TRBV6-4	-	TRBJ2-5	TGTACCAGCAGTGACGGAGACATCCAAGAGACCCAGTACTTC	CTSSDGDIQETQYF
-	TRBV7-2	-	TRBJ2-2	TGTGCCAGCAGCCTCTCCCCGCCCAGGAACACCGGGGAGCTGTTTTTT	CASSLSPPRNTGELFF
-	TRBV13	-	TRBJ2-7	TGTGCCAGCAGCTTATCCAGAAGGGACGTTAGCGAGCAGTACTTC	CASSLSRRDVSEQYF
-	TRBV11-2	-	TRBJ2-5	TGTGCCAGCAGAGAGAGACAAGGCAAAGAGACCCAGTACTTC	CASRERQGKETQYF
-	TRBV19	-	TRBJ1-2	TGTGCCAGTAGTATAGGTTCGGGTGGCTACACCTTC	CASSIGSGGYTF
-	TRBV5-1	TRBD1	TRBJ2-3	TGCGCCAGCAGTCACGACAGGGCGCAAGATACGCAGTATTTT	CASSHDRAQDTQYF
once	TRBV19	-	TRBJ2-2	TGTGCCAGTAGTATAGAGATTACCGGGGAGCTGTTTTTT	CASSIEITGELFF
-	TRBV5-1	-	TRBJ2-1	TGCGCCAGCAGCCTGAGGCTCCCTCAAGAGCAGTTCTTC	CASSLRLPQEQFF
-	TRBV3-1/TRBV3-2	-	TRBJ2-5	TGTGCCAGCAGCCAAGATAAAGGTTGGGGGGAGACCCAGTACTTC	CASSQDKGWGETQYF
-	TRBV5-6	-	TRBJ2-7	TGTGCCAGCAGCTTCGGGTACGCGCATCGGGGCGAGCAGTACTTC	CASSFGYAHRGEQYF
-	TRBV10-3	-	TRBJ2-1	TGTGCCATCAGTGGGGGAAACAATGAGCAGTTCTTC	CAISGGNNEQFF
-	TRBV6-6	-	TRBJ1-5	TGTGCCAGCAGTCACGGGTCCAATCAGCCCCAGCATTTT	CASSHGSNQPQHF
-	TRBV29-1	-	TRBJ1-1	TGCAGCGTTGACCGTGAAGCTTTCTTT	CSVDREAFF
few	TRBV30	TRBD1	TRBJ1-4	TGTGCCTGGAGTGGGCCACGGACTCAGAAGACAGGGGGACTGTTTTTT	CAWSGPRTQKTGGLFF
-	TRBV9	TRBD2	TRBJ2-2	TGTGCCAGCAGCGCCCGGCGGACTAGCGGTTACACCGGGGAGCTGTTTTTT	CASSARRTSGYTGELFF
-	TRBV20-1	TRBD2	TRBJ2-1	TGCAGTGCTAGTCGTAGCGGGAGGGCCGACGATGAGCAGTTCTTC	CSASRSGRADDEQFF